What follows describes a single T cell receptor beta chain. Other DNA sequences in this specimen translate into the identical CDR3. Original handling: ImmunoSEQ output lacked quality scores and full-length reads, limiting matched filtering. Using immunoSEQ multiplex PCR, the repertoire was profiled, and TCRdb retains in-frame clones only, with some absent. Clone size and V and J calls were adopted from that table, with D and trimming inferred from the DNA. The table shows about 2 million clones, with 90% to 95% occurring only once. This sample stems from a study of shared clonotypes between healthy human individuals. Between the trimmed V and J ends, which lost 5 bases and 1 base, there was a span of 8 bases. The CDR3 covers 13 residues. CDR1 is KGHSH and CDR2 is LQKENI in the germline V gene.

Sequences were obtained from naive CD4+ T cells sorted from blood. Specified subset: CD45RA+ positively selected. This clonotype originated in a man younger than 35 in good health. This sequence joins TRBV18 and TRBJ1-1; D may be TRBD1 (5 bases). The CDR3 DNA is TGTGCCAGCTCATCGCAGGGGAACACTGAAGCTTTCTTT. Translation gives CASSSQGNTEAFF.